This T cell receptor beta chain was obtained from a study of blood T cells in healthy people across ages. Then a second PCR, running about 6 to 11 cycles, was carried out with a sample-barcoded 5' primer and a J-beta primer mix. Every cDNA molecule carried a tag from a template-switch adaptor bearing 12 random nucleotides. In TCRdb, the 5' RACE reads were re-called with MiXCR into one record per CDR3 protein. Of 1,500,000 or so distinct CDR3 sequences listed, 59% are singletons. CDR1 is MGHDK and CDR2 is SYGVNS in the germline V gene. The CDR3 length is 15 residues. Trimming removed 2 bases from V and 9 bases from J, with 17 bases in between.

This sequence originates from a man between 18 and 29 years old in good health. The chain couples TRBV25-1 to TRBJ2-1; D could derive from TRBD1 or TRBD2 (7 bases each). The sample taken for sequencing was blood. The CDR3 region has the DNA TGTGCCAGCAGTGAAAGACAGGGAGGGTTAGGTGAGCAGTTCTTC. As protein: CASSERQGGLGEQFF.